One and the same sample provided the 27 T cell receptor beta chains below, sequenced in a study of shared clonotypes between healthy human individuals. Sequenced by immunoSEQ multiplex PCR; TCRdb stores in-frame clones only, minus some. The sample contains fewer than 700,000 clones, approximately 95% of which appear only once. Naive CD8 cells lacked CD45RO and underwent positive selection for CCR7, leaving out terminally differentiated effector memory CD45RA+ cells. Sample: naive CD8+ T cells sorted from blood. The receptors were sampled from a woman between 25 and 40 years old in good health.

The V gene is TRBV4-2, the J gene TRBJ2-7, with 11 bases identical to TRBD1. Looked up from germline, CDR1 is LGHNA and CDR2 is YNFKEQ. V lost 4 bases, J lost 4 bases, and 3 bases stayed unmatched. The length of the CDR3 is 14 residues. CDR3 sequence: CASSPGTGGYEQYF. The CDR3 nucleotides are TGTGCCAGCAGCCCCGGGACAGGGGGATACGAGCAGTACTTC.

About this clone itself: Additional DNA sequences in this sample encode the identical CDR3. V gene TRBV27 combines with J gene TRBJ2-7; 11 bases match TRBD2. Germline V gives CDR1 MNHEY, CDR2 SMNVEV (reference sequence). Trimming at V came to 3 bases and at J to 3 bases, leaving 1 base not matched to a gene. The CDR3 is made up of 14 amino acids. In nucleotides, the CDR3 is TGTGCCAGCAGTTTGGGACTAGCGGACTACGAGCAGTACTTC. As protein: CASSLGLADYEQYF.

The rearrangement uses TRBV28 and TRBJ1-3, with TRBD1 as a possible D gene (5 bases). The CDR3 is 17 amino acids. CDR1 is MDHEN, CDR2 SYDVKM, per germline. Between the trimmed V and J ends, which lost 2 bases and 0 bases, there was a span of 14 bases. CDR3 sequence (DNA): TGTGCCAGCAGTTTAGGCCGGGGCATAAGCTCTGGAAACACCATATATTTT. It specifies CASSLGRGISSGNTIYF.

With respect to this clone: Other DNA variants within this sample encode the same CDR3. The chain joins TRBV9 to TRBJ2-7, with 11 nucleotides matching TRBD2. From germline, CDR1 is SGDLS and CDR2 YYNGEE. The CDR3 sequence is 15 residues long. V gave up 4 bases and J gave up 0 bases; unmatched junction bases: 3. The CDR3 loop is CASSPGLAGSYEQYF. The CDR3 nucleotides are TGTGCCAGCAGCCCCGGACTAGCGGGCTCCTACGAGCAGTACTTC.

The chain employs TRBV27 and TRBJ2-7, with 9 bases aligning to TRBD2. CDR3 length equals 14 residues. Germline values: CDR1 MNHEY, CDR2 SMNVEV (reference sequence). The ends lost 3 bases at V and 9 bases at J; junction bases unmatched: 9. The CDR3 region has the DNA TGTGCCAGCAGTTTGACTAGCGGCCCTCGGGTGCAGTACTTC. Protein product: CASSLTSGPRVQYF.

The CDR3 here is CASSSVTSLTYEQYF. The CDR3 DNA reads TGTGCCAGCAGCTCCGTGACATCTTTGACCTACGAGCAGTACTTC. The rearrangement uses TRBV7-9 and TRBJ2-7; D is undetermined. The germline gives CDR1 SEHNR, CDR2 FQNEAQ (reference sequence). This CDR3 comprises 15 residues. Trimming took 4 bases from V and 2 from J, leaving 15 bases between them.

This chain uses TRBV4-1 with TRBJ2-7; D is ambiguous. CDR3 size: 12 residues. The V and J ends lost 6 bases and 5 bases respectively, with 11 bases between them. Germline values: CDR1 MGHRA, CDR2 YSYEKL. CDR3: CASSLHAHEQYF. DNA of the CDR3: TGCGCCAGCAGTCTCCACGCCCACGAGCAGTACTTC.

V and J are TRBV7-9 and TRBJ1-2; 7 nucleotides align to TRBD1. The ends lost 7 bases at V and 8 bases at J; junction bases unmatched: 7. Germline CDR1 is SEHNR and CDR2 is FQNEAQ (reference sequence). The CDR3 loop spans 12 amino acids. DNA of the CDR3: TGTGCCAGCAACCAGGGGGGGAAAGGCTACACCTTC. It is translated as CASNQGGKGYTF.

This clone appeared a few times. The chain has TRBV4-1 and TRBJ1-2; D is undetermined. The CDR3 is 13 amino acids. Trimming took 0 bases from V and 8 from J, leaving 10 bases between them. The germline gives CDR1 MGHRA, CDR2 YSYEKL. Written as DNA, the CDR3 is TGCGCCAGCAGCCAAGAGCGGGGTAACGGCTACACCTTC. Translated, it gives CASSQERGNGYTF.

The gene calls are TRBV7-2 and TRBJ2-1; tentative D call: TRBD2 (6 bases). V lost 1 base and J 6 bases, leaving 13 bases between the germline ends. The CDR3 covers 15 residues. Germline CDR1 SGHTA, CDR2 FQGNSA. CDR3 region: CASSLVSGVVNEQFF. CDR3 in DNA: TGTGCCAGCAGCTTAGTCTCGGGAGTGGTCAATGAGCAGTTCTTC.

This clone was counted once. In nucleotides, the CDR3 is TGTGCCAGCAGGCCGAGGACGGGGCTTAATCAGCCCCAGCATTTT. This codes for CASRPRTGLNQPQHF. The chain carries TRBV28 and TRBJ1-5, with D possibly matching TRBD1 (5 bases). Germline assignment: CDR1 MDHEN and CDR2 SYDVKM. V lost 6 bases to trimming and J lost 4 bases, with 16 bases between them. The CDR3 has 15 residues. Together with reference TRBV28 and TRBJ1-5, the CDR3 gives the full variable domain: DVKVTQSSRYLVKRTGEKVFLECVQDMDHENMFWYRQDPGLGLRLIYFSYDVKMKEKGDIPEGYSVSREKKERFSLILESASTNQTSMYLCASRPRTGLNQPQHFGDGTRLSIL.

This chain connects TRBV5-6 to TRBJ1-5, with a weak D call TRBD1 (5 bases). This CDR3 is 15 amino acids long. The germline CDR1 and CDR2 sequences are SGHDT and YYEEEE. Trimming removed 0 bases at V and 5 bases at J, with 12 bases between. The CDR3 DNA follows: TGTGCCAGCAGCTTGGCCGGTGGGGGATATCAGCCCCAGCATTTT. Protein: CASSLAGGGYQPQHF.

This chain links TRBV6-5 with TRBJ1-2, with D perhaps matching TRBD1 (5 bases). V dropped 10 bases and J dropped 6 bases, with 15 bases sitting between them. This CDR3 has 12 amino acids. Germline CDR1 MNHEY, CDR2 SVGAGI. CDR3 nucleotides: TGTGCCACTGGGCAGGGAAGGAATGGCTACACCTTC. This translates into CATGQGRNGYTF.

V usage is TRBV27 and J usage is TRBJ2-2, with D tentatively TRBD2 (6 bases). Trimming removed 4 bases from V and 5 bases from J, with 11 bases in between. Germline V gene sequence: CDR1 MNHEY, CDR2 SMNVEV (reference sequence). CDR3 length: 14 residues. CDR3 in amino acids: CASSWWGVTGELFF. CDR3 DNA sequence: TGTGCCAGCAGTTGGTGGGGGGTAACCGGGGAGCTGTTTTTT.

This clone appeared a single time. The CDR3 region is CSYLAGVTGELFF. The CDR3, as DNA: TGCAGCTATCTAGCGGGAGTAACCGGGGAGCTGTTTTTT. The genes are TRBV29-1 and TRBJ2-2; 10 bases agree with TRBD2. Germline-derived CDR1 and CDR2 are SQVTM and ANQGSEA. V lost 8 bases, J lost 5 bases, and 5 bases stayed unmatched. This CDR3 comprises 13 residues.

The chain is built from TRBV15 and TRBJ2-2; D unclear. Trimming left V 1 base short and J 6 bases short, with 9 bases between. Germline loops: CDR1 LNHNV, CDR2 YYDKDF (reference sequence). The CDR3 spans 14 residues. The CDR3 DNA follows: TGTGCCACCAGCAGAGTTGCGGTTGCCGGGGAGCTGTTTTTT. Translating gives CATSRVAVAGELFF.

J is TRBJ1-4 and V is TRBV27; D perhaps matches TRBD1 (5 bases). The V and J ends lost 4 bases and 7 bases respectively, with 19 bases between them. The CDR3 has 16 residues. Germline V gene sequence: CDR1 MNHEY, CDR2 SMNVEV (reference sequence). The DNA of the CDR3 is TGTGCCAGCAGTTCCGAAAGCTCCGGGACGGTTGAAAAACTGTTTTTT. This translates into CASSSESSGTVEKLFF.

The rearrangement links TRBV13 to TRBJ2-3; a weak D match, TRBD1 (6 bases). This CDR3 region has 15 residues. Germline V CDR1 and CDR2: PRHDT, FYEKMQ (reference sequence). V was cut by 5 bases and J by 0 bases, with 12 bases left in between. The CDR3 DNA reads TGTGCCAGCAGCCAACAGGGCGCTAGCACAGATACGCAGTATTTT. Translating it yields CASSQQGASTDTQYF.

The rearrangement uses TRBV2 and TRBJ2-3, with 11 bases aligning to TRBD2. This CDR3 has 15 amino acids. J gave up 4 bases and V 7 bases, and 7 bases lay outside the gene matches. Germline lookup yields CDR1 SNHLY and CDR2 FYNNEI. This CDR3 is CASMKLAGVSDTQYF. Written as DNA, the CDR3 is TGTGCCAGCATGAAACTAGCGGGAGTCTCAGATACGCAGTATTTT. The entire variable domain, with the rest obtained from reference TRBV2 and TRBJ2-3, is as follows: EPEVTQTPSHQVTQMGQEVILRCVPISNHLYFYWYRQILGQKVEFLVSFYNNEISEKSEIFDDQFSVERPDGSNFTLKIRSTKLEDSAMYFCASMKLAGVSDTQYFGPGTRLTVL.

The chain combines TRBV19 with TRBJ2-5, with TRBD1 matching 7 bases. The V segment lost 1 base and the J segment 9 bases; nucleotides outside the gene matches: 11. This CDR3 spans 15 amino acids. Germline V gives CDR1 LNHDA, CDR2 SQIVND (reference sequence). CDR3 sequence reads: CASSIVQGKRSSQYF. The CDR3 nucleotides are TGTGCCAGTAGTATAGTACAGGGGAAGCGGTCGTCCCAGTACTTC.

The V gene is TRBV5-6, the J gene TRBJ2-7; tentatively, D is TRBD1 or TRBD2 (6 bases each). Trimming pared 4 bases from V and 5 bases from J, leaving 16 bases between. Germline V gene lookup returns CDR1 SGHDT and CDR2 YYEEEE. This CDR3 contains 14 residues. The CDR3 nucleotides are TGTGCCAGCAGCATAGGGGGGAGAGTGCACGAGCAGTACTTC. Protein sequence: CASSIGGRVHEQYF.

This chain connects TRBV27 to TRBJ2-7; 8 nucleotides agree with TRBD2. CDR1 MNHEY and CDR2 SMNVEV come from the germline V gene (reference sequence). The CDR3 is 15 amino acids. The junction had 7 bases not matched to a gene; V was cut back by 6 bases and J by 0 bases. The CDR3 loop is CASSIRTSGSYEQYF. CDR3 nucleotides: TGTGCCAGCAGCATCCGTACTAGCGGCTCCTACGAGCAGTACTTC.

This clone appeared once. Here the CDR3 reads CASSLLAVASYEQYF. CDR3 bases: TGTGCCAGCAGCCTTCTTGCAGTAGCGTCCTACGAGCAGTACTTC. The chain is built from TRBV28 and TRBJ2-7; a weak D match, TRBD2 (5 bases). The germline V and J ends were trimmed by 6 bases and 1 base, with 16 bases remaining between them. The germline V gene encodes CDR1 MDHEN and CDR2 SYDVKM. The CDR3 totals 15 residues.

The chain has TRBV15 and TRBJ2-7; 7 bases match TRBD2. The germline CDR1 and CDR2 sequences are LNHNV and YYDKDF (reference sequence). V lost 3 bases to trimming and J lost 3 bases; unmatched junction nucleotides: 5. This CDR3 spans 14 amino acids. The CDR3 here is CATSSEREYYEQYF. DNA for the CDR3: TGTGCCACCAGCAGTGAGCGGGAATACTACGAGCAGTACTTC.

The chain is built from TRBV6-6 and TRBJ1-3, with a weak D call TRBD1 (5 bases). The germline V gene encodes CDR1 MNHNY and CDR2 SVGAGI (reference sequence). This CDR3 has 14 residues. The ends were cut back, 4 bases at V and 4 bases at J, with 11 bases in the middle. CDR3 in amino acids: CASSSGTSGNTIYF. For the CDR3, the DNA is TGTGCCAGCAGTTCCGGGACCTCCGGAAACACCATATATTTT.

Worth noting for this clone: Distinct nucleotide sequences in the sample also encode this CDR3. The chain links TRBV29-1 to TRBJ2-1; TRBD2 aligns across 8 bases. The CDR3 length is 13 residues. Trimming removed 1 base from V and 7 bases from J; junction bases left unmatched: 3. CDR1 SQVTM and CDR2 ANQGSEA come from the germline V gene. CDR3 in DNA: TGCAGCGTTGAAGCGGGAGGGCTGAATGAGCAGTTCTTC. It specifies CSVEAGGLNEQFF.

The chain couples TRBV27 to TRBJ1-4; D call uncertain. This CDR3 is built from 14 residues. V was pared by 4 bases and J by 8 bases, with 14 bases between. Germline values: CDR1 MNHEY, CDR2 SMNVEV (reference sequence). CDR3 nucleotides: TGTGCCAGCAGTTCCCATGGCCCGAGGGAAAAACTGTTTTTT. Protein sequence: CASSSHGPREKLFF.